The 21 T cell receptor beta chains below all came from one sample that was sequenced in a study of cytomegalovirus exposure and HLA in healthy donors. The PCR contained 60 Vbeta and 13 Jbeta primers. The protocol was immunoSEQ multiplex PCR, while the TCRdb copy is restricted to in-frame clones and leaves out a portion. The sample records some 65,000 clones, approximately 71% being singletons. Material for sequencing was PBMCs. All receptors derive from a man in his fifties in good health and CMV-seropositive.

Only a few counts were recorded for this clone. J is TRBJ1-5 and V is TRBV9, with a tentative D call TRBD1 (5 bases). V was trimmed by 3 bases and J by 3 bases, leaving 10 bases between them. CDR3 length: 14 residues. In germline, CDR1 is SGDLS, CDR2 YYNGEE. The DNA of the CDR3 is TGTGCCAGCAGCGGTCAGGGCGCCAATCAGCCCCAGCATTTT. Amino acid sequence: CASSGQGANQPQHF.

V and J are TRBV5-5 and TRBJ1-2; D is undetermined. Trimming pared 0 bases from V and 7 bases from J, leaving 7 bases between. The germline V gene has CDR1 SGHKS and CDR2 YYEKEE (reference sequence). The CDR3 has 12 amino acids. The CDR3 region has the DNA TGTGCCAGCAGCTTGGAGCGACCTGGCTACACCTTC. The encoded protein is CASSLERPGYTF.

J is TRBJ1-1 and V is TRBV6-1, with unresolved D. The CDR3 has 12 amino acids. Germline V gene sequence: CDR1 MNHNS, CDR2 SASEGT. V was trimmed by 5 bases and J by 6 bases, leaving 10 bases between them. CDR3 nucleotide sequence: TGTGCCAGCAGTTTCCCGGACTCTGAAGCTTTCTTT. Amino acids: CASSFPDSEAFF.

This chain connects TRBV7-9 to TRBJ2-1; 10 bases align to TRBD2. V lost 5 bases and J lost 7; bases outside the gene matches: 11. The CDR3 runs to 16 residues. From germline, CDR1 is SEHNR and CDR2 FQNEAQ (reference sequence). In nucleotides, the CDR3 is TGTGCCAGCAGCCCTCCTAGCGGGAGAGCTTATAATGAGCAGTTCTTC. Its translation: CASSPPSGRAYNEQFF.

The CDR3 DNA sequence: TGTGCCAGCAGCTTAGGAGACACAGATACGCAGTATTTT. Translation: CASSLGDTDTQYF. V and J are TRBV7-9 and TRBJ2-3, with D unclear. CDR3 length equals 13 residues. V lost 1 base and J 2 bases, leaving 4 bases between the germline ends. Germline CDR1 SEHNR, CDR2 FQNEAQ (reference sequence).

This clone occurred a few times. The V call is TRBV10-1, the J call TRBJ1-5; possibly TRBD1 for D (6 bases). This CDR3 is built from 12 residues. V shed 2 bases and J shed 7 bases, with 6 bases lying between them. Germline V gives CDR1 WNHNN, CDR2 SYGVQD (reference sequence). CDR3 in DNA: TGCGCCAGCAGTGAGGGGACACAGCCCCAGCATTTT. This gives the protein CASSEGTQPQHF.

The chain combines TRBV5-1 with TRBJ2-1; 12 bases are shared with TRBD2. The ends lost 4 bases at V and 4 bases at J; junction bases unmatched: 3. Germline CDR1 and CDR2: SGHRS and YFSETQ. The CDR3 covers 15 residues. CDR3 region: CASSGLAGGYNEQFF. In DNA, the CDR3 is TGCGCCAGCAGCGGGCTAGCGGGGGGGTACAATGAGCAGTTCTTC. Supplemented by reference TRBV5-1 and TRBJ2-1, the full variable domain reads KAGVTQTPRYLIKTRGQQVTLSCSPISGHRSVSWYQQTPGQGLQFLFEYFSETQRNKGNFPGRFSGRQFSNSRSEMNVSTLELGDSALYLCASSGLAGGYNEQFFGPGTRLTVL.

The chain is built from TRBV5-1 and TRBJ2-5; maybe TRBD1 (5 bases). V was trimmed by 0 bases and J by 1 base, leaving 10 bases between them. CDR3 size: 15 residues. Germline loops: CDR1 SGHRS, CDR2 YFSETQ. The CDR3 reads CASSLDPDIQETQYF. CDR3 DNA: TGCGCCAGCAGCTTGGATCCGGACATCCAAGAGACCCAGTACTTC.

This chain joins TRBV28 and TRBJ2-7; 9 nucleotides line up with TRBD1. CDR3 length: 14 amino acids. V was pared by 9 bases and J by 4 bases, with 10 bases of the junction left unmatched. Germline CDR1 and CDR2: MDHEN and SYDVKM. The CDR3, as DNA: TGTGCCAGTGACCCGGGACAGGGTTTTTACGAGCAGTACTTC. It codes for CASDPGQGFYEQYF.

The rearrangement links TRBV18 to TRBJ1-1; TRBD1 matches at 10 bases. CDR1 KGHSH and CDR2 LQKENI come from the germline V gene. V was pared by 6 bases and J by 9 bases, with 10 bases of the junction left unmatched. The CDR3 consists of 14 residues. In nucleotides, the CDR3 is TGTGCCAGCTCGCCTGGACAGGGGGAAGGGAAAGCTTTCTTT. Translating it yields CASSPGQGEGKAFF.

The chain employs TRBV28 and TRBJ1-2; D remains unclear. Germline loops: CDR1 MDHEN, CDR2 SYDVKM. V was shortened by 3 bases and J by 4 bases, with 6 bases between the two germline ends. The CDR3 totals 12 residues. CDR3 loop: CASSLAGYGYTF. In nucleotides, the CDR3 is TGTGCCAGCAGTTTGGCGGGCTATGGCTACACCTTC.

This clone was found a few times. This chain links TRBV7-8 with TRBJ2-7, with D possibly matching TRBD1 (5 bases). The CDR3 is made up of 12 amino acids. CDR1 is SGHVS and CDR2 is FQNEAQ in the germline V gene. Trimming pared 2 bases from V and 4 bases from J, leaving 6 bases between. Here the CDR3 DNA reads TGTGCCAGCAGCTTAAAGGGGTACGAGCAGTACTTC. This encodes CASSLKGYEQYF.

The CDR3 sequence: CASSKDFRDTEAFF. In DNA form, the CDR3 reads TGTGCCAGCAGCAAAGACTTCCGGGACACTGAAGCTTTCTTT. This sequence joins TRBV7-9 and TRBJ1-1, with unresolved D. Germline loops: CDR1 SEHNR, CDR2 FQNEAQ (reference sequence). CDR3 length: 14 residues. Trimming removed 5 bases at V and 3 bases at J, with 13 bases between.

The genes are TRBV25-1 and TRBJ2-7, with D tentatively TRBD2 (5 bases). This CDR3 contains 13 residues. Germline V lookup: CDR1 MGHDK, CDR2 SYGVNS. Trimming took off 0 bases at V and 5 bases at J, with 8 bases between the two ends. The CDR3, as DNA: TGTGCCAGCAGTGAATACGGGGTGGACGAGCAGTACTTC. Its protein is CASSEYGVDEQYF.

This clone was observed a handful of times. This chain connects TRBV7-2 to TRBJ2-1; 7 nucleotides agree with TRBD2. The V gene end was trimmed by 0 bases and the J gene end by 15 bases; junction bases not matched to a gene: 14. Looked up from germline, CDR1 is SGHTA and CDR2 is FQGNSA. The CDR3 totals 15 residues. The DNA for the CDR3 is TGTGCCAGCAGCTTAGCGGGAGGGCCTGGCAGTGACCTGTTCTTC. Its translation is CASSLAGGPGSDLFF.

The chain recombines TRBV9 with TRBJ1-4; 7 bases align to TRBD1. V trimming: 1 base; J trimming: 5 bases; junction bases outside the gene matches: 5. In germline, CDR1 is SGDLS, CDR2 YYNGEE. This CDR3 spans 15 amino acids. For the CDR3, the DNA is TGTGCCAGCAGCGTACAGGGGGAGACCAATGAAAAACTGTTTTTT. Residues: CASSVQGETNEKLFF.

V gene TRBV13 combines with J gene TRBJ2-5; 8 bases match TRBD1. The length of the CDR3 is 14 residues. The V segment lost 5 bases and the J segment 4 bases; nucleotides outside the gene matches: 6. From germline, CDR1 is PRHDT and CDR2 FYEKMQ (reference sequence). The chain's CDR3 is CASSPPGGRETQYF. The DNA for the CDR3 is TGTGCCAGCAGCCCGCCAGGGGGCAGAGAGACCCAGTACTTC.

The chain uses TRBV4-1 and TRBJ1-3; maybe TRBD1 (5 bases). The germline V gene has CDR1 MGHRA and CDR2 YSYEKL. The CDR3 loop spans 17 amino acids. The ends were cut back, 3 bases at V and 0 bases at J, with 15 bases in the middle. CDR3 region: CASSHPQGRSSGNTIYF. The CDR3, as DNA: TGCGCCAGCAGCCATCCTCAGGGCCGGAGCTCTGGAAACACCATATATTTT.

The CDR3 DNA reads TGTGCCAGTGGACTAGCGGTCACAGATACGCAGTATTTT. It codes for CASGLAVTDTQYF. The chain carries TRBV9 and TRBJ2-3, with 10 positions matching TRBD2. This CDR3 is 13 amino acids long. The germline CDR1 and CDR2 sequences are SGDLS and YYNGEE. V lost 8 bases to trimming and J lost 2 bases; unmatched junction nucleotides: 2.

The CDR3 reads CASSLALAGNTEAFF. The DNA of the CDR3 is TGTGCCAGCAGCTTAGCGCTGGCAGGGAACACTGAAGCTTTCTTT. The chain has TRBV11-1 and TRBJ1-1, with D unclear. V lost 0 bases and J lost 1, with 9 bases in between. The CDR3 totals 15 residues. Germline V gives CDR1 SGHAT, CDR2 FQDESV (reference sequence).

The chain employs TRBV5-4 and TRBJ2-5, with 8 bases fitting TRBD2. The CDR3 spans 14 residues. The germline V gene encodes CDR1 SGHNT and CDR2 YYREEE (reference sequence). J was trimmed by 5 bases and V by 3 bases; bases with no gene match: 6. The CDR3 region is CASSSSSGRETQYF. In DNA, the CDR3 is TGTGCCAGCAGCTCCTCTAGCGGGCGGGAGACCCAGTACTTC.